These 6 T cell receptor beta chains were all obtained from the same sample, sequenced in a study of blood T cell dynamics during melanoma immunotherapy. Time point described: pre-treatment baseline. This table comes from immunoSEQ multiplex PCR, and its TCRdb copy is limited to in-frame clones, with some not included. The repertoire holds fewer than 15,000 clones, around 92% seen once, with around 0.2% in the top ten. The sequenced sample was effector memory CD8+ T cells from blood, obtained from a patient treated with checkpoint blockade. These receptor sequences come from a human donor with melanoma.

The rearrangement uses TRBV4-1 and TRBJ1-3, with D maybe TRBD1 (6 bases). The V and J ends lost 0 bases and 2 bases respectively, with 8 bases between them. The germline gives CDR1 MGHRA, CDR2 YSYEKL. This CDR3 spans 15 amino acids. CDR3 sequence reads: CASSQDPGAGNTIYF. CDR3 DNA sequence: TGCGCCAGCAGCCAAGATCCAGGGGCTGGAAACACCATATATTTT.

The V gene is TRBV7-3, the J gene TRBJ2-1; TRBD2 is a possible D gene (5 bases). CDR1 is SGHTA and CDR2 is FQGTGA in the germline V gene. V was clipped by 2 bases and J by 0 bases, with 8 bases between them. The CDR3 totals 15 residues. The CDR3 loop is CASSLFGSSYNEQFF. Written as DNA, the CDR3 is TGTGCCAGCAGCTTATTTGGGAGCTCCTACAATGAGCAGTTCTTC.

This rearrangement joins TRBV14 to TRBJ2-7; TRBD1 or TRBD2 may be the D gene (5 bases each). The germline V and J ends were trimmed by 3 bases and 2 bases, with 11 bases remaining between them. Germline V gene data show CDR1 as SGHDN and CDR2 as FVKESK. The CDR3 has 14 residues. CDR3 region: CASSHGAVPYEQYF. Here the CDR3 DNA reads TGTGCCAGCAGCCACGGGGCAGTCCCCTACGAGCAGTACTTC.

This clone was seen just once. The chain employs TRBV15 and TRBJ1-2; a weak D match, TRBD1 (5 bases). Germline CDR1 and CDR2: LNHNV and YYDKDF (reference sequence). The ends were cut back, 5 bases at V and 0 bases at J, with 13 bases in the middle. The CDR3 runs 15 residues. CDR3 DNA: TGTGCCACCAGCGATCGGGCAGGGCCTAACTATGGCTACACCTTC. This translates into CATSDRAGPNYGYTF.

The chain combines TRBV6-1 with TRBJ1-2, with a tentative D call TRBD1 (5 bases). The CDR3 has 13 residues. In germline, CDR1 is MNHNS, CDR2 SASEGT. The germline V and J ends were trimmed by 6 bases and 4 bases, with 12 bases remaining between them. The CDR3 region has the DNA TGTGCCAGCAGCCAGACAGATATCTATGGCTACACCTTC. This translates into CASSQTDIYGYTF.

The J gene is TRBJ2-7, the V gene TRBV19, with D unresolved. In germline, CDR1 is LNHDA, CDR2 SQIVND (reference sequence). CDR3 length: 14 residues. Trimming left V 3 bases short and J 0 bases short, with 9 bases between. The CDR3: CASSISGPSYEQYF. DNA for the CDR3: TGTGCCAGTAGTATTTCCGGGCCCTCCTACGAGCAGTACTTC.